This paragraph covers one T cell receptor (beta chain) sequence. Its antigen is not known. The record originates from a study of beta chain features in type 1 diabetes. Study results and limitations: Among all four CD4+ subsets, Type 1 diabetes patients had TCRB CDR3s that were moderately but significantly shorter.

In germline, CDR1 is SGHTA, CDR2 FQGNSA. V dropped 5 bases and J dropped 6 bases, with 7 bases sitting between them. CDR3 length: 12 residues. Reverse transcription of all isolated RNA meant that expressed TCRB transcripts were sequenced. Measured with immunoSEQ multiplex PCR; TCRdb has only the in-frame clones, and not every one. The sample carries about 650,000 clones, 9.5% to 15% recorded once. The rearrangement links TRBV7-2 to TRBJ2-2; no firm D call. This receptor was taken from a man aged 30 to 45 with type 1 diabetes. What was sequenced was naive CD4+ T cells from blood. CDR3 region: CASSPSPGELFF. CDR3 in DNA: TGTGCCAGCAGCCCCTCTCCCGGGGAGCTGTTTTTT.